The TCR beta chain described here comes from a study of cytomegalovirus exposure and HLA in healthy donors. The study ran its PCR with 60 Vbeta and 13 Jbeta primers. Measured with immunoSEQ multiplex PCR; TCRdb has only the in-frame clones, and not every one. Of 160,000 or so clones in the sample, 80% were seen once. CDR3 size: 16 residues. Trimming cost V 4 bases and J 2 bases, with 12 bases left between them. CDR1 is SGHTA and CDR2 is FQGNSA in the germline V gene. In the case of this clone: The antigen is not known.

General observations from the study: Later analysis associated a missense DCLRE1C variant with TCR beta V- and J-gene trimming. Most subjects' HLA-A and HLA-B alleles were reportedly predicted from TCR beta sequences.

Specimen: PBMCs. The chain is built from TRBV7-2 and TRBJ2-6, with a possible D match to TRBD2 (7 bases). This sequence was found in a man aged 18 to 30 in good health and CMV-seropositive. The DNA of the CDR3 is TGTGCCAGCAGCTGGGGGGGGCTGACTGGGGCCAACGTCCTGACTTTC. It yields the protein CASSWGGLTGANVLTF.